The 17 T cell receptor beta chains below come from one sample, sequenced in a study of shared clonotypes between healthy human individuals (dated by TCRdb to between 2020 and 2021). The library came from the immunoSEQ multiplex PCR assay. This is the immuneACCESS table as TCRdb keeps it, with only in-frame sequences that have V and J called. A part of the clones is gone; compared with another copy, unresolved V genes explain less than half, and the rest is unexplained. The sample records approximately 2.4 million clones, roughly 95% of which are singletons. Roughly 0.13% of the sample lies in the top ten. The sample consisted of naive CD4+ T cells sorted from blood. The cell subset or site label for this specimen denotes: CD45RA+ positively selected. These receptors were collected from a young man in good health.

On this clone: This sample includes further DNA sequences coding for the same CDR3. The J gene is TRBJ2-2, the V gene TRBV7-2; D is unresolved. CDR3 length: 12 residues. The germline CDR1 and CDR2 sequences are SGHTA and FQGNSA. The V end was cut by 5 bases, the J end by 3 bases, with 4 bases between. For the CDR3, the DNA is TGTGCCAGCAGCAGATACACCGGGGAGCTGTTTTTT. It yields the protein CASSRYTGELFF.

The rearrangement links TRBV28 to TRBJ2-3, with D possibly being TRBD2 (6 bases). This CDR3 spans 15 amino acids. V was cut by 7 bases and J by 1 base, with 15 bases left in between. The V gene's germline CDR1 is MDHEN and CDR2 SYDVKM. The CDR3 spells CASTGVRGGTDTQYF. CDR3 DNA sequence: TGTGCCAGCACCGGGGTGCGGGGCGGCACAGATACGCAGTATTTT.

V usage is TRBV28 and J usage is TRBJ2-5; no definite D call. Germline lookup yields CDR1 MDHEN and CDR2 SYDVKM. CDR3 size: 15 residues. V dropped 1 base and J dropped 5 bases, with 14 bases sitting between them. CDR3 in amino acids: CASSLLSDPRETQYF. CDR3 in DNA: TGTGCCAGCAGTTTATTAAGTGACCCCCGGGAGACCCAGTACTTC.

Only one count was recorded for this clone. Other DNA sequences within the sample encode an identical CDR3. The chain carries TRBV28 and TRBJ2-7, with 7 bases lining up with TRBD1. The V gene end was trimmed by 6 bases and the J gene end by 0 bases; junction bases not matched to a gene: 5. Germline V gene data show CDR1 as MDHEN and CDR2 as SYDVKM. CDR3 size: 14 residues. CDR3 region: CASSPDRPSYEQYF. DNA for the CDR3: TGTGCCAGCAGCCCGGACAGGCCCTCCTACGAGCAGTACTTC.

The gene calls are TRBV7-8 and TRBJ2-7; TRBD1 might be the D (5 bases). V gave up 5 bases and J gave up 4 bases, with 9 bases separating them. Germline V gives CDR1 SGHVS, CDR2 FQNEAQ. The CDR3 spans 12 residues. This chain's CDR3 is CASSGQGYEQYF. CDR3 sequence (DNA): TGTGCCAGCAGCGGTCAGGGATACGAGCAGTACTTC.

The gene calls are TRBV2 and TRBJ2-1, with D unclear. Germline CDR1 SNHLY, CDR2 FYNNEI. V shed 11 bases and J shed 3 bases, with 14 bases lying between them. This CDR3 has 13 amino acids. The CDR3 coding sequence is TGTGCCTCTAAGCCTGCCCTCTACAATGAGCAGTTCTTC. It specifies CASKPALYNEQFF.

The chain combines TRBV10-2 with TRBJ2-1, with 7 bases lining up with TRBD2. Germline CDR1 reads WSHSY; CDR2 reads SAAADI. Unmatched junction bases numbered 8, after V lost 7 bases and J lost 5 bases. The CDR3 is made up of 14 amino acids. CDR3 nucleotide sequence: TGCGCCAGCACGCGGCCAGCGGGAAACAATGAGCAGTTCTTC. Translation: CASTRPAGNNEQFF.

This chain joins TRBV2 and TRBJ2-5; D gene unclear. Trimming removed 2 bases from V and 5 bases from J, with 15 bases in between. Germline values: CDR1 SNHLY, CDR2 FYNNEI. The CDR3 loop spans 15 amino acids. The CDR3 region is CASSEFGLNGETQYF. CDR3 nucleotide sequence: TGTGCCAGCAGTGAATTCGGGCTGAACGGGGAGACCCAGTACTTC.

The chain carries TRBV6-1 and TRBJ2-2; 8 nucleotides line up with TRBD2. Germline-derived CDR1 and CDR2 are MNHNS and SASEGT. This CDR3 contains 17 residues. The J segment lost 4 bases and the V segment lost 3 bases, leaving 10 bases of the junction unmatched. DNA for the CDR3: TGTGCCAGCAGTGAGAATTCTAGCGGGTGGGGCACCGGGGAGCTGTTTTTT. It specifies CASSENSSGWGTGELFF.

This clone showed up just once. One junction end disagrees with the germline gene, perhaps due to a read error. The chain carries TRBV30 and TRBJ2-7, with 8 bases lining up with TRBD2. This CDR3 spans 14 amino acids. Germline V gene data show CDR1 as GTSNPN and CDR2 as SVGIG (reference sequence). The CDR3 bases are TGTGCCTGGGGTGTAGAGAGCGGGAGATACGAGCAGTACTTC. It is translated as CAWGVESGRYEQYF.

The genes are TRBV7-9 and TRBJ2-1, with D possibly matching TRBD2 (6 bases). The CDR3 runs 12 residues. Trimming took off 6 bases at V and 7 bases at J, with 10 bases between the two ends. The germline V gene has CDR1 SEHNR and CDR2 FQNEAQ (reference sequence). The CDR3 DNA follows: TGTGCCAGCAGTGAGGGACTTAATGAGCAGTTCTTC. Its translation is CASSEGLNEQFF. The full variable domain, its missing parts supplied by reference TRBV7-9 and TRBJ2-1, is DTGVSQNPRHKITKRGQNVTFRCDPISEHNRLYWYRQTLGQGPEFLTYFQNEAQLEKSRLLSDRFSAERPKGSFSTLEIQRTEQGDSAMYLCASSEGLNEQFFGPGTRLTVL.

The chain uses TRBV5-1 and TRBJ1-1; weak D call: TRBD1 (5 bases). Germline V lookup: CDR1 SGHRS, CDR2 YFSETQ. V dropped 4 bases and J dropped 9 bases, with 13 bases sitting between them. The CDR3 covers 12 residues. In DNA form, the CDR3 reads TGCGCCAGCAGCCCGCCGGGACCCCAAGCTTTCTTT. It is translated as CASSPPGPQAFF.

The rearrangement uses TRBV5-6 and TRBJ2-7, with TRBD2 as a possible D gene (8 bases). The ends were cut back, 4 bases at V and 4 bases at J, with 21 bases in the middle. From germline, CDR1 is SGHDT and CDR2 YYEEEE. There are 16 residues in the CDR3. CDR3 nucleotide sequence: TGTGCCAGCAGCCTGGGACAGTCTGGGACTAGGTACGAGCAGTACTTC. This sequence encodes CASSLGQSGTRYEQYF.

This sequence joins TRBV10-2 and TRBJ2-2, with D possibly being TRBD1 or TRBD2 (5 bases each). Germline V CDR1 and CDR2: WSHSY, SAAADI. The CDR3 runs to 15 residues. The V and J ends lost 2 bases and 3 bases respectively, with 10 bases between them. In DNA, the CDR3 is TGCGCCAGCAGTGAGGGGACCCCAGACACCGGGGAGCTGTTTTTT. Its protein product is CASSEGTPDTGELFF.

The CDR3 DNA reads TGTGCCAGCAGTTCCGCCCGTGGACAGGGACGATATGGCTACACCTTC. Its protein is CASSSARGQGRYGYTF. The chain combines TRBV6-5 with TRBJ1-2; TRBD1 aligns across 8 bases. V lost 4 bases, J lost 5 bases, and 12 bases stayed unmatched. The CDR3 totals 16 residues. Looked up from germline, CDR1 is MNHEY and CDR2 is SVGAGI.

The chain joins TRBV6-1 to TRBJ2-7, with 7 nucleotides matching TRBD1. Germline V gene sequence: CDR1 MNHNS, CDR2 SASEGT. The length of the CDR3 is 15 residues. The V and J ends lost 6 bases and 0 bases, in that order; junction bases with no gene match: 8. The CDR3 DNA reads TGTGCCAGCAGATTAGGACAGGAGAGCTCCTACGAGCAGTACTTC. This encodes CASRLGQESSYEQYF.

The genes are TRBV4-1 and TRBJ2-5; 8 bases are shared with TRBD1. Germline-derived CDR1 and CDR2 are MGHRA and YSYEKL. The J segment lost 5 bases and the V segment lost 4 bases, leaving 6 bases of the junction unmatched. The CDR3 has 14 residues. For the CDR3, the DNA is TGCGCCAGCAGCCGACAGGGGATGGGGGAGACCCAGTACTTC. This sequence encodes CASSRQGMGETQYF.